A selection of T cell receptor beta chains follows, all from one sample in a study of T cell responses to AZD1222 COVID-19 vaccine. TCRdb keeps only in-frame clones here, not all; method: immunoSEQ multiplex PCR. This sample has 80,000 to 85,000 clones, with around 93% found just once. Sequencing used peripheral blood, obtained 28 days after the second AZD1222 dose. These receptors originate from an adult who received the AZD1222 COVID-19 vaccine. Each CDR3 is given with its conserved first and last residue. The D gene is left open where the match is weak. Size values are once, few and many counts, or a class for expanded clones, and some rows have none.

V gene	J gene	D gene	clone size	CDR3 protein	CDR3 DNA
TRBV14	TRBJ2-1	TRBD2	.	CASSRGLAGGYNEQFF	TGTGCCAGCAGCCGTGGACTAGCGGGAGGATACAATGAGCAGTTCTTC
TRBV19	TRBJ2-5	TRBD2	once	CATTRGSGTQETQYF	TGTGCCACCACCAGGGGTAGCGGGACTCAAGAGACCCAGTACTTC
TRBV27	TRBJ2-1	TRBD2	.	CASSLSSTSGSNEQFF	TGTGCCAGCAGCCTTTCCTCGACTAGCGGGAGCAATGAGCAGTTCTTC
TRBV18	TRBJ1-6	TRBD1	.	CASSTFDRGGSPLHF	TGTGCCAGCTCAACCTTCGACAGGGGAGGTTCACCCCTCCACTTT
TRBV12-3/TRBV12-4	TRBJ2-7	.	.	CASSFEASVEQYF	TGTGCCAGCAGTTTTGAGGCTAGTGTAGAGCAGTACTTC
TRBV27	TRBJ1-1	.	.	CASSLKGRNTEAFF	TGTGCCAGCAGTTTAAAGGGACGGAACACTGAAGCTTTCTTT
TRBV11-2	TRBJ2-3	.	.	CASRSSGFADTQYF	TGTGCCAGTAGGAGTTCCGGATTCGCAGATACGCAGTATTTT
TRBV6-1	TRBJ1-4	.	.	CASSEKWDSGEKLFF	TGTGCCAGCAGTGAAAAATGGGACTCTGGAGAAAAACTGTTTTTT
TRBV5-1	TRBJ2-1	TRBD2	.	CASRSTSDYNEQFF	TGCGCCAGCCGGTCCACTAGCGACTACAATGAGCAGTTCTTC
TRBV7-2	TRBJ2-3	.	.	CASSSTRDLTDTQYF	TGTGCCAGCAGCTCGACGAGGGATCTTACAGATACGCAGTATTTT
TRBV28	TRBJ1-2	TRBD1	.	CASSKPGDRRHYGYTF	TGTGCCAGCAGTAAACCCGGGGACAGACGGCACTATGGCTACACCTTC
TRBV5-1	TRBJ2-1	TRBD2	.	CASSWGLVGSNEQFF	TGCGCCAGCAGCTGGGGACTAGTAGGGTCCAATGAGCAGTTCTTC
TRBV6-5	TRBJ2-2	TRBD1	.	CASSRDRVGWELFF	TGTGCCAGCAGTCGAGACAGGGTAGGATGGGAGCTGTTTTTT
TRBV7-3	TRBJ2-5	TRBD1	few	CASSSGQGVYQETQYF	TGTGCCAGCAGCTCGGGACAGGGGGTGTACCAAGAGACCCAGTACTTC
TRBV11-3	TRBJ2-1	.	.	CASSLGRVSSYNEQFF	TGTGCCAGCAGCTTAGGGCGGGTGAGCTCCTACAATGAGCAGTTCTTC
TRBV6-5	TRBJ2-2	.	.	CASVGRHTGELFF	TGTGCCAGCGTAGGTCGGCACACCGGGGAGCTGTTTTTT
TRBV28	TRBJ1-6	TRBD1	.	CASTLNRGGGSPLHF	TGTGCCAGCACCTTAAACAGGGGGGGAGGGTCACCCCTCCACTTT
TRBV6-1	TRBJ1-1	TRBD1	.	CASRERFGTGYTEAFF	TGTGCCAGCAGGGAAAGGTTCGGGACAGGCTACACTGAAGCTTTCTTT